The 21 T cell receptor beta chains in this list originate from one sample, sequenced in a study of blood T cell repertoires in COVID-19. Repertoires were generated with immunoSEQ multiplex PCR, while TCRdb's copy carries only in-frame clones and drops some. The data contain 90,000 or so clones, around 90% of them singletons. Specimen: peripheral blood. The receptors originated from a man aged 55-75 years with COVID-19, enrolled during active disease.

Here the CDR3 reads CASRGWGRGANEQYF. Written as DNA, the CDR3 is TGTGCCAGCAGGGGATGGGGACGGGGGGCCAACGAGCAGTACTTC. V and J are TRBV6-5 and TRBJ2-7, with D possibly TRBD2 on 7 matching bases. The CDR3 loop spans 15 amino acids. Deletions cut 6 bases from V and 5 bases from J, with 20 bases between. CDR1 is MNHEY, CDR2 SVGAGI, per germline.

The chain uses TRBV9 and TRBJ1-3; D might be TRBD1 (6 bases). This CDR3 has 13 residues. CDR1 SGDLS and CDR2 YYNGEE come from the germline V gene. Trimming left V 3 bases short and J 3 bases short, with 7 bases between. CDR3 sequence: CASSADSGNTIYF. CDR3 nucleotides: TGTGCCAGCAGCGCGGACAGTGGAAACACCATATATTTT. The variable domain in full, with the rest retrieved from reference TRBV9 and TRBJ1-3, is DSGVTQTPKHLITATGQRVTLRCSPRSGDLSVYWYQQSLDQGLQFLIQYYNGEERAKGNILERFSAQQFPDLHSELNLSSLELGDSALYFCASSADSGNTIYFGEGSWLTVV.

The V gene is TRBV6-8, the J gene TRBJ1-5; D is undetermined. Germline values: CDR1 MNHGY, CDR2 SAAAGT. Trimming left V 6 bases short and J 2 bases short, with 8 bases between. This CDR3 is built from 13 residues. CDR3: CASSPQGNQPQHF. As DNA, the CDR3 is TGTGCCAGCAGCCCCCAGGGCAATCAGCCCCAGCATTTT.

The chain uses TRBV6-2 or TRBV6-3 and TRBJ1-1; 9 nucleotides line up with TRBD1. The germline gives CDR1 MNHEY, CDR2 SVGEGT. J lost 5 bases, V lost 3 bases, and 4 bases had no gene match. The CDR3 is 14 residues long. The CDR3 region is CASSYRDRVTEAFF. In DNA, the CDR3 is TGTGCCAGCAGTTATAGGGACAGGGTGACTGAAGCTTTCTTT.

The rearrangement uses TRBV6-5 and TRBJ1-5, with a weak D call TRBD1 (5 bases). CDR3 length: 15 amino acids. Germline V gene data show CDR1 as MNHEY and CDR2 as SVGAGI. The V and J ends lost 8 bases and 3 bases respectively, with 17 bases between them. The CDR3 sequence: CASSAEGRDNQPQHF. CDR3 nucleotides: TGTGCCAGCTCCGCCGAGGGGAGGGACAATCAGCCCCAGCATTTT.

The J gene is TRBJ1-1, the V gene TRBV12-3 or TRBV12-4; D is uncertain. V was trimmed by 6 bases and J by 4 bases, leaving 12 bases between them. CDR3 size: 13 residues. The chain's CDR3 is CASSREGITEAFF. Written as DNA, the CDR3 is TGTGCCAGCAGCCGGGAGGGAATCACTGAAGCTTTCTTT.

This clone was detected a few times. V and J are TRBV5-8 and TRBJ2-5; a possible D gene is TRBD1 (5 bases). There are 14 residues in the CDR3. Germline V gives CDR1 SGHTS, CDR2 YDEGEE. Trimming left V 4 bases short and J 0 bases short, with 10 bases between. The CDR3 region has the DNA TGTGCCAGCAGCCTCGAGACAGACCAAGAGACCCAGTACTTC. It encodes CASSLETDQETQYF.

CDR3 region: CASSRDRGLNNEKLFF. In DNA, the CDR3 is TGTGCCAGCAGCAGGGACAGGGGGCTCAATAATGAAAAACTGTTTTTT. The chain has TRBV5-4 and TRBJ1-4; 12 bases agree with TRBD1. The CDR3 is 16 amino acids. V lost 4 bases, J lost 4 bases, and 5 bases stayed unmatched. Germline lookup yields CDR1 SGHNT and CDR2 YYREEE (reference sequence).

This clone was observed a few times. The J gene is TRBJ2-1, the V gene TRBV6-4; D possibly corresponds to TRBD2 (6 bases). The length of the CDR3 is 14 residues. CDR1 MRHNA and CDR2 SNTAGT come from the germline V gene. Trimming took off 4 bases at V and 10 bases at J, with 17 bases between the two ends. This CDR3 is CASSATGDFAEQFF. DNA for the CDR3: TGTGCCAGCAGTGCTACGGGAGACTTTGCCGAGCAGTTCTTC.

V gene TRBV12-3 or TRBV12-4 combines with J gene TRBJ2-3; the D gene is possibly TRBD2 (6 bases). V shed 8 bases and J shed 2 bases, with 8 bases lying between them. The CDR3 is made up of 12 amino acids. CDR3 sequence (DNA): TGTGCCAGCGGGCGGGACACAGATACGCAGTATTTT. This sequence encodes CASGRDTDTQYF.

V usage is TRBV6-5 and J usage is TRBJ1-5; 7 bases are a match to TRBD1. The V gene end was trimmed by 7 bases and the J gene end by 2 bases; junction bases not matched to a gene: 8. Germline V gene lookup returns CDR1 MNHEY and CDR2 SVGAGI. CDR3 length: 15 residues. CDR3 nucleotides: TGTGCCAGCAAAAAAACAGGGGCGGGCAATCAGCCCCAGCATTTT. Its protein is CASKKTGAGNQPQHF.

The CDR3 DNA reads as TGTGCCAGCAGCCTCGGGACAGGGGGGAGCAATCAGCCCCAGCATTTT. Its translation is CASSLGTGGSNQPQHF. The chain links TRBV7-8 to TRBJ1-5; 11 nucleotides match TRBD1. The CDR3 has 16 residues. CDR1 is SGHVS and CDR2 is FQNEAQ in the germline V gene. The V and J ends lost 5 bases and 1 base, in that order; junction bases with no gene match: 4.

The chain recombines TRBV24-1 with TRBJ1-5, with a tentative D call TRBD1 (5 bases). Germline V gene data show CDR1 as KGHDR and CDR2 as SFDVKD. The CDR3 is 12 amino acids. V was pared by 11 bases and J by 4 bases, with 11 bases between. The CDR3 spells CASARENQPQHF. The DNA for the CDR3 is TGTGCCAGCGCCAGGGAAAATCAGCCCCAGCATTTT.

The V gene is TRBV5-6, the J gene TRBJ1-2; tentative D call: TRBD1 (6 bases). Germline loops: CDR1 SGHDT, CDR2 YYEEEE. The CDR3 is 15 residues long. V lost 0 bases to trimming and J lost 7 bases, with 16 bases between them. CDR3 nucleotide sequence: TGTGCCAGCAGCTTGGTGTCCCAGGGACAAGGTGGCTACACCTTC. This encodes CASSLVSQGQGGYTF.

The rearrangement joins TRBV14 to TRBJ1-2, with 7 positions matching TRBD1. Trimming cost V 4 bases and J 2 bases; bases outside gene matches: 4. This CDR3 is 14 amino acids long. Germline-derived CDR1 and CDR2 are SGHDN and FVKESK. The DNA for the CDR3 is TGTGCCAGCAGCCGAGACAGGGCCAACTATGGCTACACCTTC. Translation: CASSRDRANYGYTF.

The table lists this clone with a count of one. V and J are TRBV24-1 and TRBJ1-2, with D possibly being TRBD1 (6 bases). V was trimmed by 3 bases and J by 3 bases, leaving 13 bases between them. Looked up from germline, CDR1 is KGHDR and CDR2 is SFDVKD. The CDR3 covers 15 residues. The CDR3 loop reads CATSDTGTPDYGYTF. CDR3 DNA sequence: TGTGCCACCAGTGATACCGGGACACCCGACTATGGCTACACCTTC.

The chain couples TRBV15 to TRBJ1-1; tentative D call: TRBD1 (5 bases). The CDR3 length is 15 residues. CDR1 and CDR2 from the germline V gene are LNHNV and YYDKDF (reference sequence). Trimming removed 0 bases from V and 5 bases from J, with 13 bases in between. DNA for the CDR3: TGTGCCACCAGCAGAGATTTCCAGGGAGGGACTGAAGCTTTCTTT. It yields the protein CATSRDFQGGTEAFF.

The genes are TRBV30 and TRBJ1-6; no reliable D call. Germline CDR1 is GTSNPN and CDR2 is SVGIG (reference sequence). Trimming stripped 0 bases from V and 13 bases from J, with 16 bases between. The CDR3 has 14 residues. The CDR3 region has the DNA TGTGCCTGGAGTGTCGGGGAGGGTCCTTACCCCCTCCACTTT. As protein: CAWSVGEGPYPLHF.

The chain has TRBV19 and TRBJ1-1; no definite D call. Germline values: CDR1 LNHDA, CDR2 SQIVND (reference sequence). Trimming stripped 2 bases from V and 5 bases from J, with 9 bases between. The CDR3 runs to 13 residues. This CDR3 reads CASSIPGITEAFF. CDR3 DNA: TGTGCCAGTAGTATACCAGGTATTACTGAAGCTTTCTTT.

J is TRBJ1-3 and V is TRBV25-1; D unresolved. The CDR3 sequence is 15 residues long. Trimming took off 7 bases at V and 0 bases at J, with 13 bases between the two ends. Germline V gene sequence: CDR1 MGHDK, CDR2 SYGVNS. The CDR3: CASTPGGNSGNTIYF. The DNA for the CDR3 is TGTGCCAGCACCCCGGGAGGCAACTCTGGAAACACCATATATTTT.

This clone was seen a handful of times. The chain employs TRBV5-1 and TRBJ2-7; 7 positions match TRBD2. The J segment lost 5 bases and the V segment lost 4 bases, leaving 15 bases of the junction unmatched. The CDR3 runs 16 residues. Germline CDR1 and CDR2: SGHRS and YFSETQ. The CDR3 DNA sequence: TGCGCCAGCAGCGCCCTAGCGGCCGCCGGTAGGGACGAGCAGTACTTC. Protein product: CASSALAAAGRDEQYF.